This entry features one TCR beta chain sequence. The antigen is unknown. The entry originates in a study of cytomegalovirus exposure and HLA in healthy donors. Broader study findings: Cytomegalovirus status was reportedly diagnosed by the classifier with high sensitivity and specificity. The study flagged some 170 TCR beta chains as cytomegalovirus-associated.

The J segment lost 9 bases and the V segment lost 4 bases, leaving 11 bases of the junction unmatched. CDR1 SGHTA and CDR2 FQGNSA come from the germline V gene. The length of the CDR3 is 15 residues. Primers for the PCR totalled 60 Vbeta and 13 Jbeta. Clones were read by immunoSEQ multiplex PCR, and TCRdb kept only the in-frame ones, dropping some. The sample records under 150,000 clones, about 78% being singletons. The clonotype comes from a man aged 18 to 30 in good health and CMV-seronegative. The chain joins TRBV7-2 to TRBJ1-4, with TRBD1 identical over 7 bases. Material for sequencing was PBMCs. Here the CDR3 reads CASSSSSQGYQKLFF. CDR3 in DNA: TGTGCCAGCAGCTCAAGTTCACAGGGGTATCAAAAACTGTTTTTT.